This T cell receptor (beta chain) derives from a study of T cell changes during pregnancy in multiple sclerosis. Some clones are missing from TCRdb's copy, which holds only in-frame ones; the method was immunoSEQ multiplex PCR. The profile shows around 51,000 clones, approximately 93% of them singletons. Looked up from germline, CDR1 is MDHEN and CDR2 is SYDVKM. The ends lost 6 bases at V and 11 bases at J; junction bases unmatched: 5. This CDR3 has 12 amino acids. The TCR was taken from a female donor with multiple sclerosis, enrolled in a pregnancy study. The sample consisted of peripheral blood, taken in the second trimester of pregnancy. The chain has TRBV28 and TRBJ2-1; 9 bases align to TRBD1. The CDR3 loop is CASRPGQGKQFF. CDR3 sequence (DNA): TGTGCCAGCAGACCGGGACAGGGCAAGCAGTTCTTC.